This TCR beta chain is drawn from a study of cytomegalovirus exposure and HLA in healthy donors (dated by TCRdb to the late 2010s). The study in broad terms: An earlier analysis of approximately 600 of the donors reported 250 to 300 Gb of sequence data and some 100 million unique TCR beta sequences from 190 million or so T cells. An early release that covered fewer than 800 HLA-typed donors contained around 330 gigabases of sequencing data and 80 million or so unique TCR sequences. Of the 300 to 500 genotyped donors, approximately 80% were placed in the genetic ancestry cluster associated with self-reported Caucasian donors. The aim of the study was to test whether cataloging public T cell receptors could identify signatures of past pathogen exposure. Using immunosequencing, the study profiled T cell repertoires from 666 subjects and related those repertoires to cytomegalovirus serostatus. Besides the first cohort of roughly 640 subjects, a separate validation cohort made up of 120 different subjects was used. The study combined high-throughput TCR immunosequencing, statistical association of individual TCRs with disease status, and machine learning to predict cytomegalovirus infection status. To study patterns of TCR occurrence, a later analysis re-analyzed previously published TCR beta repertoires from hundreds of donors and added high-resolution HLA genotyping. In the later analysis, no new phenotypic data were used to find candidate immune exposures; instead, reliance was placed on TCR beta sequences and their occurrence across donors. To decide whether each TCR beta V gene segment behaved as functional or pseudogenic, an earlier analysis of some 600 of the donors relied on high-throughput TCR beta sequencing. Donor age, sex, ethnicity and CMV serostatus were compiled together with the repertoire data. Genome-wide SNP genotypes for about 60% of the roughly 700 donors were used in a later genetic analysis, which treated that subset as a discovery cohort. Every repertoire in the discovery cohort had been generated on one and the same sequencing platform. HLA typing covered class I and class II loci at four-digit resolution. Typing coverage differed by locus: A, B, C, DRB1 and DQB1 were typed in about 629-640 donors, DQA1 in about 510, DPA1 in around 610, and DPB1 in 472. Because of strong linkage in the cohort, a handful of DR-DQ haplotypes were treated as single units for association and clustering. On average, around 230,000 unique TCR beta nucleotide sequences were sequenced per donor among a few hundred genotyped donors of the cohort, with roughly 18% of those sequences being non-productive. What the study reported, not specific to this receptor: In a later analysis, the rate of TCR association differed among HLA loci, with DRB1 alleles having the most associated TCRs and HLA-C alleles having the fewest. According to the authors, the approach could potentially be generalized to other disease states and immunological phenotypes. A later analysis found that HLA-associated TCR beta chains were more clonally expanded and had lower generation probabilities than equally common non-associated chains. The study gave a list of under 200 TCR beta chains associated with cytomegalovirus. At a false discovery rate of 0.05, a later analysis linked around 15,000 TCR beta sequences to specific HLA alleles. Because counts were too low, 15 to 20 rarely observed V segments, including chromosome 9 orphons, were excluded from the earlier analysis of around 640 of the donors. A further reported finding was that TCR beta sequences accurately predicted the HLA-A and HLA-B alleles for most subjects in the first cohort. In a later genetic analysis, a missense DCLRE1C variant was associated with V-gene and J-gene trimming of TCR beta chains, and the association was replicated in an independent cohort. In a later genetic analysis, fewer N-insertions in productive TCRs were reported among donors in an Asian-associated ancestry cluster than the approximately 630-donor mean. Broadly in line with IMGT annotations, most TCR beta V segments showed up in productive rearrangements about 90% or about 30% of the time in an earlier analysis of roughly 590 of the donors. A later analysis reported that several top co-occurrence clusters appeared linked to parvovirus B19, influenza, CMV and Epstein-Barr virus. A few of the identified cytomegalovirus-associated TCR beta chains were confirmed in vitro to be specific for cytomegalovirus antigens. Linkage disequilibrium might explain the correlated functional status among segregating V segments, but an unknown experimental factor could not be excluded. Assigning TCR associations to individual alleles was difficult when HLA alleles, especially DR and DQ, strongly co-occurred. Because some donors lacked HLA typing at each locus, the association tests relied only on the typed subset. Cytomegalovirus status was reported to be diagnosed by the classifier with high specificity and sensitivity in both the original and validation cohorts. In this cohort, only TCR beta chains were sequenced, and detectable features were limited by the absence of alpha or paired-chain data. The only immune exposure information available for the cohort was CMV serostatus. Most TCR sequences were seen in very few donors, while some public TCRs were found in many individuals. The presence/absence analyses assumed that sequencing depth was roughly uniform across donors, and that assumption may not be true. The 87-base-pair reads could not distinguish some IMGT-functional V segments, including TRBV6-2 and TRBV6-3, so those segments were excluded. A cluster of highly shared sequence variants was judged likely to represent a technical artifact of the sequencing pipeline. A later analysis found that most CMV-associated TCR beta chains appeared HLA-restricted, with HLA associations seemingly driven largely by CMV exposure.

The cohort comprised 550 to 700 healthy bone marrow donors. All cohort members were sampled while nominally healthy, although unrecorded immune exposures were likely present. The donor was CMV seronegative and was included in the group of a few hundred seronegative cohort members. A peripheral blood sample was provided by each donor, and peripheral blood mononuclear cells were used for TCR beta sequencing. The Qiagen DNeasy Blood Extraction Kit was used to extract genomic DNA from the blood cell samples. For this chain, trimming is 7 bases at the V end and 5 bases at the J end, and the number of junction bases without a gene match is 9. Counted from cysteine to phenylalanine, this CDR3 has 14 amino acids. Only the CDR3 region is kept as DNA, spanning 42 bases read in frame from base 1. CDR1 SNHLY and CDR2 FYNNEI are derived from the germline V gene. Concerning this clone: Its antigen target is currently unknown. Per-base quality was not reported, and no clone a single base away is much larger than it.

Preparation of the library involved the immunoSEQ multiplex PCR assay. The multiplex PCR relied on a mix of 60 forward primers for TCR Vbeta segments and 13 reverse primers for TCR Jbeta segments. The CDR3 region of rearranged TCR beta genes was amplified from genomic DNA by a multiplex PCR assay. Amplified TCR beta libraries were sequenced as 87-base-pair reads on the Illumina HiSeq System. The published analysis was carried out like this. A later analysis counted tens of millions of unique TCR beta chains across the 550 to 750 repertoires, and 9 million to 14 million of these chains were shared by at least two donors. Raw reads were error-corrected and collapsed into unique sequences with a nearest-neighbor algorithm that merged closely related sequences to remove PCR and sequencing errors. V, D and J gene segments were assigned by aligning CDR3 sequences to IMGT reference sequences. For a sequence to be retained, a match of at least six nucleotides was required to both a V gene segment and a J gene segment. A rearrangement counted as productive if the CDR3 had no stop codons and remained in frame with V and J, and every other rearrangement counted as non-productive. Following IMGT convention, CDR3 was defined as the stretch from the second conserved V-encoded cysteine to the conserved J-encoded phenylalanine. The earlier analysis of about 610 of the donors excluded sequences that lacked an unambiguous match to a single V gene segment. An earlier analysis of approximately 590 of the donors called V segments functional above 56.7% productive rearrangements and segregating when the between-donor standard deviation exceeded 5%. A statistical classification framework was developed to diagnose cytomegalovirus status using the catalog of TCR beta chain sequences. A later analysis assigned V and J genes by comparing TCR nucleotide sequences with IMGT/GENE-DB human TR gene sequences. In a later analysis, CDR3 sequences and most-parsimonious VDJ recombination scenarios were assigned using the TCRdist pipeline. In a later analysis, every TCR beta chain was defined by the combination of its CDR3 amino acid sequence and its V-gene family, and reads without a unique V-gene family were dropped. As a way to deal with suspected cross-contamination and a sequencing artifact, a later analysis dropped hundreds of nucleotide sequences that were highly shared and had low generation probability. In a later analysis, a clonal expansion index for each public chain was calculated from normalized within-repertoire ranks of inferred template counts. In a later analysis, generation probabilities were computed with a VDJ recombination model fitted to out-of-frame rearrangements, and the resulting probabilities were checked against IGoR. A later analysis scored TCR-TCR, TCR-HLA and TCR-CMV co-occurrence with hypergeometric tests, applying a repertoire-size bias correction to TCR pairs. False discovery rates were estimated in a later analysis by permuting HLA or CMV assignments 20 times. In a later analysis, co-occurring TCRs were grouped using DBSCAN, with TCRdist sequence similarity added in when clustering inside HLA-allele-positive subsets. Co-occurrence clustering excluded repertoires with fewer than 30,000 or more than 120,000 public chains, plus five with anomalous nucleotide sharing. The source is immuneACCESS, and TCRdb retained only in-frame sequences with V and J called. Part of the clones is not carried over; for the studies checked, unresolved V genes explain less than half of this, and the remainder is unexplained. That table gives V, J and clone size, and the DNA gave D and trimming. The sample contains roughly 100,000 clones, 60% to 80% of them found a single time. The top ten clonotypes cover about 2.3% of the sample.

The sequence was collected from a man between 40 and 49 years old in good health and CMV-seronegative. This receptor chain uses TRBV2 and TRBJ2-7; the central 9 bases match TRBD2. Sequenced material: PBMCs. The CDR3 in this case is CASTTGLASNEQYF. The DNA is TGTGCCAGCACGACTGGACTAGCGTCCAACGAGCAGTACTTC.